This TCR beta chain stems from a study of shared clonotypes between healthy human individuals. Trimming pared 6 bases from V and 4 bases from J, leaving 12 bases between. The germline CDR1 and CDR2 sequences are SEHNR and FQNEAQ (reference sequence). The CDR3 contains 13 residues. Assay: immunoSEQ multiplex PCR; the TCRdb copy retains only in-frame clones and omits some. The sample includes millions of clones, about 92% of them seen just once. CD45RO-negative, CCR7-selected cells formed the naive CD8 fraction, which excluded terminally differentiated effector memory CD45RA+ cells. The sample comprised naive CD8+ T cells from PBMCs. The rearrangement links TRBV7-9 to TRBJ2-5; D is uncertain. The clonotype was recovered from a man between 18 and 35 years old in good health. Some clones in this sample may be carry-over from other donors' samples. Here the CDR3 DNA reads TGTGCCAGCAGGCCATTCCCCGGAGAGACCCAGTACTTC. This sequence encodes CASRPFPGETQYF.